A selection of T cell receptor beta chains follows, all from one sample in a study of blood T cell repertoires in COVID-19. Using immunoSEQ multiplex PCR, the repertoire was profiled, and TCRdb retains in-frame clones only, with some absent. The data show some 38,000 clones, roughly 85% seen once. Sequenced input: peripheral blood. The origin of the receptors is a man in his sixties with active or convalescent COVID-19. CDR3s include the opening cysteine and the closing phenylalanine or tryptophan. D genes are given only for firm matches. The size entry is marked missing in some rows and otherwise reads once, few, many or a size class.

>TRBV5-1|.|TRBJ2-1|.
CASSLGQKYNEQFF
TGCGCCAGCAGCTTGGGACAGAAATACAATGAGCAGTTCTTC
>TRBV6-5|.|TRBJ2-1|.
CASSYSRLPNNEQFF
TGTGCCAGCAGTTACTCGAGACTACCGAACAATGAGCAGTTCTTC
>TRBV4-3|once|TRBJ1-3|.
CASSQDIKASLSGNTIYF
TGCGCCAGCAGCCAAGATATAAAAGCCTCCTTATCTGGAAACACCATATATTTT
>TRBV18|.|TRBJ1-1|.
CASSPGQTENTEAFF
TGTGCCAGCTCACCCGGACAGACTGAGAACACTGAAGCTTTCTTT
>TRBV19|.|TRBJ2-2|TRBD2
CASSLAGANTGELFF
TGTGCCAGTAGCCTAGCGGGGGCGAACACCGGGGAGCTGTTTTTT
>TRBV3-1/TRBV3-2|once|TRBJ2-5|.
CASSQGGETQYF
TGTGCCAGCAGCCAAGGGGGCGAGACCCAGTACTTC
>TRBV6-6|.|TRBJ2-2|TRBD1
CASSTGAAGELFF
TGTGCCAGCAGTACAGGGGCGGCCGGGGAGCTGTTTTTT
>TRBV7-9|once|TRBJ2-4|TRBD1
CASSQTGVNIQYF
TGTGCCAGCAGCCAAACAGGGGTGAACATTCAGTACTTC
>TRBV1|.|TRBJ1-4|.
CTSSQDRWEKLFF
TGCACCAGCAGCCAAGATCGGTGGGAAAAACTGTTTTTT
>TRBV9|.|TRBJ1-6|TRBD1
CASSGGTGTNSPLHF
TGTGCCAGCAGCGGGGGGACAGGGACTAATTCACCCCTCCACTTT
>TRBV7-9|.|TRBJ2-1|TRBD2
CASSPSGTPVHNEQFF
TGTGCCAGCAGCCCAAGCGGGACCCCGGTCCACAATGAGCAGTTCTTC